These 29 T cell receptor beta chains originate from one sample sequenced in a study of CD8+ T cells in alopecia areata. The treatment was: oral pan-JAK inhibitor, 5-10 mg twice daily. cDNA reverse transcribed from extracted RNA served as the sequencing template. TCRdb keeps only in-frame clones here, not all; method: immunoSEQ multiplex PCR. The sample lists around 300,000 clones; roughly 63% were seen once. The sequencing used CD4+ T cells sorted from blood, collected around week 52, from a patient treated with tofacitinib. The receptors here all came from a human donor with alopecia areata.

This clone was seen more than once but under ten times. V gene TRBV30 combines with J gene TRBJ1-5; TRBD1 matches at 10 bases. With 2 bases clipped from V and 6 bases from J, the junction kept 16 bases outside the gene matches. Germline CDR1 is GTSNPN and CDR2 is SVGIG (reference sequence). This CDR3 is 18 amino acids long. As DNA, the CDR3 is TGTGCCTGGAGTTCTCGACGGGACAGGGGAGCTTGGGGTCAGCCCCAGCATTTT. Protein sequence: CAWSSRRDRGAWGQPQHF.

DNA of the CDR3: TGTGCCAGCAGCCAGGGAAGCTCCTATAATTCACCCCTCCACTTT. Amino acids: CASSQGSSYNSPLHF. The chain combines TRBV5-4 with TRBJ1-6; D possibly corresponds to TRBD1 (5 bases). The CDR3 covers 15 residues. The V end lost 4 bases, the J end lost 0 bases, and 8 bases lay between the germline ends. Looked up from germline, CDR1 is SGHNT and CDR2 is YYREEE (reference sequence).

The rearrangement uses TRBV30 and TRBJ2-7, with D possibly TRBD2 on 5 matching bases. The V end was cut by 6 bases, the J end by 0 bases, with 12 bases between. The CDR3 consists of 13 residues. Germline CDR1 reads GTSNPN; CDR2 reads SVGIG (reference sequence). The DNA of the CDR3 is TGTGCCTGCATGCACCGGGACTCCTACGAGCAGTACTTC. Amino acids: CACMHRDSYEQYF. Looking up the rest from reference TRBV30 and TRBJ2-7 gives the full variable domain: SQTIHQWPATLVQPVGSPLSLECTVEGTSNPNLYWYRQAAGRGLQLLFYSVGIGQISSEVPQNLSASRPQDRQFILSSKKLLLSDSGFYLCACMHRDSYEQYFGPGTRLTVT.

There are a few counts of this clone. The chain carries TRBV7-6 and TRBJ1-6; D is unresolved. CDR3 length: 15 amino acids. In germline, CDR1 is SGHVS, CDR2 FNYEAQ. V was pared by 5 bases and J by 13 bases, with 21 bases between. The CDR3 spells CASSQASSGLLPLHF. Here the CDR3 DNA reads TGTGCCAGCAGCCAGGCCTCCAGCGGCTTGCTCCCCCTCCACTTT.

V usage is TRBV30 and J usage is TRBJ2-2; D unresolved. The V gene lost 4 bases and the J gene lost 2 bases, with 14 bases spanning the gap. CDR3 length: 15 residues. The germline gives CDR1 GTSNPN, CDR2 SVGIG (reference sequence). The CDR3 DNA reads TGTGCCTGGACCGGGCTAGGACCCAACACCGGGGAGCTGTTTTTT. It codes for CAWTGLGPNTGELFF.

This clone was recorded once. V usage is TRBV9 and J usage is TRBJ2-1, with 8 bases that match TRBD2. This CDR3 is 15 amino acids long. The V gene end was trimmed by 7 bases and the J gene end by 4 bases; junction bases not matched to a gene: 10. The V gene's germline CDR1 is SGDLS and CDR2 YYNGEE. The CDR3 nucleotides read TGTGCCAGCGGACCCGGGGGGGGTCCGTACAATGAGCAGTTCTTC. Residues: CASGPGGGPYNEQFF.

The gene calls are TRBV15 and TRBJ2-7; 7 bases agree with TRBD2. CDR1 LNHNV and CDR2 YYDKDF come from the germline V gene (reference sequence). This CDR3 has 15 residues. V gave up 1 base and J gave up 1 base; unmatched junction bases: 4. For the CDR3, the DNA is TGTGCCACCAGCAGAGTTGCGGGGGTTTCCTACGAGCAGTACTTC. This sequence encodes CATSRVAGVSYEQYF.

The rearrangement links TRBV15 to TRBJ1-6; D call uncertain. Trimming removed 5 bases from V and 10 bases from J, with 15 bases in between. The length of the CDR3 is 14 residues. CDR1 LNHNV and CDR2 YYDKDF come from the germline V gene (reference sequence). CDR3: CATSSGDYGSPLHF. In nucleotides, the CDR3 is TGTGCCACCAGCTCTGGTGATTATGGGTCACCCCTCCACTTT.

This clone was seen a few times. The chain uses TRBV29-1 and TRBJ2-1; no reliable D call. Trimming cost V 7 bases and J 0 bases, with 10 bases left between them. CDR1 SQVTM and CDR2 ANQGSEA come from the germline V gene. This CDR3 is built from 13 residues. The CDR3 region is CSEARSSYNEQFF. The CDR3 nucleotides read TGCAGCGAGGCCCGGAGCTCCTACAATGAGCAGTTCTTC.

This clone was recorded a few times. This chain links TRBV9 with TRBJ2-4; 9 bases are a match to TRBD2. The germline CDR1 and CDR2 sequences are SGDLS and YYNGEE. Germline trimming cut 4 bases from V and 1 base from J; bases unmatched to any gene: 21. The CDR3 covers 21 residues. For the CDR3, the DNA is TGTGCCAGCAGCCTCTCGAGCGGGGGGCCTTGGGGGGCCACTGCCAAAAACATTCAGTACTTC. Its translation: CASSLSSGGPWGATAKNIQYF.

The chain links TRBV12-5 to TRBJ2-7, with 8 bases matching TRBD1. The CDR3 totals 15 residues. CDR1 and CDR2 (germline): LGHNT, FRNRAP. J was trimmed by 3 bases and V by 4 bases; bases with no gene match: 8. The DNA of the CDR3 is TGTGCTAGTGGTTCATTCCCCGGACAGGGCTACGAGCAGTACTTC. This encodes CASGSFPGQGYEQYF.

This clone came up once. The rearrangement joins TRBV7-9 to TRBJ2-1; 7 bases match TRBD1. The CDR3 loop spans 13 amino acids. The V segment lost 5 bases and the J segment 4 bases; nucleotides outside the gene matches: 2. Looked up from germline, CDR1 is SEHNR and CDR2 is FQNEAQ (reference sequence). Here the CDR3 reads CASSPGQYNEQFF. As DNA, the CDR3 is TGTGCCAGCAGCCCGGGACAGTACAATGAGCAGTTCTTC.

The CDR3 coding sequence is TGTGCCCCCCGATCGGGCAGTTCCTACGAGCAGTACTTC. Protein product: CAPRSGSSYEQYF. The V call is TRBV6-1, the J call TRBJ2-7; D is undetermined. Germline CDR1 reads MNHNS; CDR2 reads SASEGT. The V end lost 11 bases, the J end lost 1 base, and 15 bases lay between the germline ends. The CDR3 covers 13 residues.

The V call is TRBV5-4, the J call TRBJ1-2; D call uncertain. Looked up from germline, CDR1 is SGHNT and CDR2 is YYREEE (reference sequence). The CDR3 runs 17 residues. Trimming shortened V by 0 bases and J by 4 bases, and 19 bases separated the two germline ends. For the CDR3, the DNA is TGTGCCAGCAGCTTGGCCGATTTGGGCGGGTATAGCTATGGCTACACCTTC. Protein sequence: CASSLADLGGYSYGYTF.

V gene TRBV6-5 combines with J gene TRBJ2-2, with 9 bases lining up with TRBD2. The germline gives CDR1 MNHEY, CDR2 SVGAGI. The CDR3 covers 16 residues. After removal of 4 bases from V and 1 base from J, the junction contained 4 bases not matched to a gene. The CDR3 sequence is CASSFLTSGNTGELFF. The CDR3 nucleotides are TGTGCCAGCAGTTTCCTGACTAGCGGGAACACCGGGGAGCTGTTTTTT.

The chain links TRBV19 to TRBJ1-1; D unresolved. This CDR3 comprises 13 residues. The V and J ends lost 6 bases and 0 bases respectively, with 8 bases between them. Germline V gene sequence: CDR1 LNHDA, CDR2 SQIVND (reference sequence). Here the CDR3 DNA reads TGTGCCAGTAGCCGGACGGTGAACACTGAAGCTTTCTTT. It codes for CASSRTVNTEAFF.

This sequence joins TRBV27 and TRBJ2-5; weak D call: TRBD1 (6 bases). Trimming cost V 2 bases and J 1 base, with 11 bases left between them. CDR3 size: 15 residues. Germline V CDR1 and CDR2: MNHEY, SMNVEV (reference sequence). CDR3: CASSLGAGVQETQYF. CDR3 DNA: TGTGCCAGCAGTTTAGGGGCAGGGGTCCAAGAGACCCAGTACTTC.

This clone turned up a few times. The chain is built from TRBV5-1 and TRBJ2-7; 7 bases agree with TRBD1. The CDR3 has 15 residues. Germline V lookup: CDR1 SGHRS, CDR2 YFSETQ. Unmatched junction bases numbered 10, after V lost 0 bases and J lost 7 bases. CDR3 region: CASSLGGTDSREQYF. The CDR3, as DNA: TGCGCCAGCAGCTTGGGTGGGACAGACTCTCGGGAGCAGTACTTC.

This clone was counted a few times. The chain has TRBV7-8 and TRBJ2-3, with D hard to call. The CDR3 is 13 amino acids. Germline V gene sequence: CDR1 SGHVS, CDR2 FQNEAQ. The germline V and J ends were trimmed by 5 bases and 1 base, with 7 bases remaining between them. CDR3 DNA: TGTGCCAGCAGCCCGGACCGCACAGATACGCAGTATTTT. This codes for CASSPDRTDTQYF. The variable domain in full, completed from reference TRBV7-8 and TRBJ2-3, reads GAGVSQSPRYKVAKRGQDVALRCDPISGHVSLFWYQQALGQGPEFLTYFQNEAQLDKSGLPSDRFFAERPEGSVSTLKIQRTQQEDSAVYLCASSPDRTDTQYFGPGTRLTVL.

This clone has just a few counts. The V call is TRBV9, the J call TRBJ1-2; D ambiguous. V was shortened by 0 bases and J by 1 base, with 13 bases between the two germline ends. CDR3 size: 16 residues. The V gene's germline CDR1 is SGDLS and CDR2 YYNGEE. This chain's CDR3 is CASSVDGGVFNYGYTF. Here the CDR3 DNA reads TGTGCCAGCAGCGTAGACGGCGGCGTGTTTAACTATGGCTACACCTTC. Together with reference TRBV9 and TRBJ1-2, the CDR3 gives the full variable domain: DSGVTQTPKHLITATGQRVTLRCSPRSGDLSVYWYQQSLDQGLQFLIQYYNGEERAKGNILERFSAQQFPDLHSELNLSSLELGDSALYFCASSVDGGVFNYGYTFGSGTRLTVV.

This chain connects TRBV30 to TRBJ1-5, with D uncertain. This CDR3 comprises 13 residues. V was trimmed by 3 bases and J by 4 bases, leaving 10 bases between them. Germline assignment: CDR1 GTSNPN and CDR2 SVGIG (reference sequence). This CDR3 is CAWSPTGNQPQHF. CDR3 in DNA: TGTGCCTGGAGCCCAACCGGGAATCAGCCCCAGCATTTT. Filled out from reference TRBV30 and TRBJ1-5, the complete variable domain reads SQTIHQWPATLVQPVGSPLSLECTVEGTSNPNLYWYRQAAGRGLQLLFYSVGIGQISSEVPQNLSASRPQDRQFILSSKKLLLSDSGFYLCAWSPTGNQPQHFGDGTRLSIL.

This clone was detected only a few times. The V call is TRBV10-3, the J call TRBJ2-1; 11 bases agree with TRBD1. Germline assignment: CDR1 ENHRY and CDR2 SYGVKD. V dropped 7 bases and J dropped 6; count of bases not matched to a gene: 2. The CDR3 sequence is 13 residues long. CDR3 bases: TGTGCCATCACAGGGACAGGGGGCAATGAGCAGTTCTTC. Translation: CAITGTGGNEQFF.

In nucleotides, the CDR3 is TGTGCCATCAGTGACAGGGATGAGCACCAAGAGACCCAGTACTTC. Its protein is CAISDRDEHQETQYF. The V call is TRBV10-3, the J call TRBJ2-5, with D perhaps TRBD1 (5 bases). This CDR3 is built from 15 residues. Germline assignment: CDR1 ENHRY and CDR2 SYGVKD. V was clipped by 3 bases and J by 0 bases, with 11 bases between them.

The genes are TRBV5-1 and TRBJ1-3; D possibly corresponds to TRBD1 (6 bases). The germline gives CDR1 SGHRS, CDR2 YFSETQ. The length of the CDR3 is 13 residues. Trimming took 3 bases from V and 3 from J, leaving 7 bases between them. CDR3 loop: CASSSTGGNTIYF. The CDR3 nucleotides are TGCGCCAGCAGCTCGACAGGTGGAAACACCATATATTTT.

The chain combines TRBV16 with TRBJ1-6; D is perhaps TRBD1 (5 bases). V was pared by 0 bases and J by 14 bases, with 17 bases between. The CDR3 sequence is 15 residues long. CDR1 and CDR2 from the germline V gene are KGHSY and FQNENV. DNA of the CDR3: TGTGCCAGCAGCCAATCGACGTCCCCAGGGAGGTCCCTCCACTTT. Amino acid sequence: CASSQSTSPGRSLHF.

V gene TRBV5-1 combines with J gene TRBJ2-5; 7 nucleotides match TRBD1. CDR1 and CDR2 from the germline V gene are SGHRS and YFSETQ. The trim removed 2 bases at V and 1 base at J, leaving 5 bases unmatched. The CDR3 contains 15 residues. DNA for the CDR3: TGCGCCAGCAGCTTAGGACAGGACCTCCAAGAGACCCAGTACTTC. This codes for CASSLGQDLQETQYF.

The rearrangement uses TRBV6-5 and TRBJ2-1, with D maybe TRBD1 (5 bases). This CDR3 spans 14 amino acids. Trimming pared 6 bases from V and 3 bases from J, leaving 12 bases between. Per the germline V gene, CDR1 is MNHEY and CDR2 is SVGAGI. CDR3 sequence: CASSPGHYYNEQFF. The CDR3 region has the DNA TGTGCCAGCAGCCCAGGACATTACTACAATGAGCAGTTCTTC.

V is TRBV30 and J is TRBJ1-1; no clear D. Germline CDR1 GTSNPN, CDR2 SVGIG (reference sequence). Trimming shortened V by 4 bases and J by 8 bases, and 17 bases separated the two germline ends. The CDR3 length is 13 residues. CDR3 amino acids: CAWTRTTGTEAFF. CDR3 sequence (DNA): TGTGCCTGGACCCGGACGACGGGAACCGAAGCTTTCTTT.

The chain links TRBV7-9 to TRBJ2-2; D gene ambiguous. Trimming pared 0 bases from V and 6 bases from J, leaving 8 bases between. CDR3 length equals 14 residues. Germline CDR1 reads SEHNR; CDR2 reads FQNEAQ (reference sequence). CDR3 bases: TGTGCCAGCAGCTTAGCCCCCCAATCCGGGGAGCTGTTTTTT. As protein: CASSLAPQSGELFF.